Shown below are 18 T cell receptor beta chains from a single sample sequenced in a study of blood T cell repertoires in COVID-19. Assay: immunoSEQ multiplex PCR; the TCRdb copy retains only in-frame clones and omits some. The sample yields roughly 53,000 clones, 90% to 95% seen once. Sequencing was performed on peripheral blood. These receptors were taken from a human donor in a cohort sampled during active COVID-19.

J is TRBJ1-1 and V is TRBV27; D not certain. Germline V gene sequence: CDR1 MNHEY, CDR2 SMNVEV (reference sequence). The ends were cut back, 2 bases at V and 1 base at J, with 5 bases in the middle. CDR3 length: 13 amino acids. The CDR3 here is CASSLPGNTEAFF. The DNA for the CDR3 is TGTGCCAGCAGTTTACCCGGGAACACTGAAGCTTTCTTT.

This chain joins TRBV6-1 and TRBJ2-3; D is unresolved. The CDR3 totals 15 residues. Trimming took 2 bases from V and 2 from J, leaving 11 bases between them. Germline-derived CDR1 and CDR2 are MNHNS and SASEGT. This CDR3 is CASSEYVGVTDTQYF. CDR3 DNA: TGTGCCAGCAGTGAATATGTGGGCGTCACAGATACGCAGTATTTT.

V is TRBV19 and J is TRBJ2-7; 9 bases line up with TRBD1. Looked up from germline, CDR1 is LNHDA and CDR2 is SQIVND (reference sequence). J gave up 3 bases and V 5 bases, and 14 bases lay outside the gene matches. This CDR3 spans 17 amino acids. The CDR3: CASSLRAMGQGDYEQYV. CDR3 DNA sequence: TGTGCCAGTAGTTTACGCGCCATGGGACAGGGAGACTACGAGCAGTACGTC.

In its sample, this clone was seen once. This chain joins TRBV7-2 and TRBJ1-6, with TRBD1 matching over 7 bases. Germline V CDR1 and CDR2: SGHTA, FQGNSA. V was clipped by 5 bases and J by 8 bases; unmatched bases: 6. The CDR3 covers 14 residues. In nucleotides, the CDR3 is TGTGCCAGCAGCCCGGGACAGTCGGATTCACCCCTCCACTTT. This sequence encodes CASSPGQSDSPLHF.

The V call is TRBV7-2, the J call TRBJ1-2; D might be TRBD1 (5 bases). Germline V lookup: CDR1 SGHTA, CDR2 FQGNSA. Trimming cost V 0 bases and J 1 base, with 9 bases left between them. This CDR3 spans 15 amino acids. The CDR3 nucleotides read TGTGCCAGCAGCTTAGCGACAGCTATTAACTATGGCTACACCTTC. It codes for CASSLATAINYGYTF.

The chain has TRBV9 and TRBJ1-2, with 8 positions matching TRBD1. This CDR3 has 15 residues. Per the germline V gene, CDR1 is SGDLS and CDR2 is YYNGEE. Germline trimming cut 4 bases from V and 3 bases from J; bases unmatched to any gene: 8. The DNA for the CDR3 is TGTGCCAGCAGCACCACCCAGGGGGCCCACTATGGCTACACCTTC. As protein: CASSTTQGAHYGYTF.

The chain carries TRBV29-1 and TRBJ2-1, with D perhaps TRBD2 (6 bases). There are 14 residues in the CDR3. V was cut by 2 bases and J by 3 bases, with 11 bases left in between. Germline V gene sequence: CDR1 SQVTM, CDR2 ANQGSEA. Here the CDR3 DNA reads TGCAGCGTTGAATCGGGGGTCCTCTACAATGAGCAGTTCTTC. It codes for CSVESGVLYNEQFF.

J is TRBJ2-7 and V is TRBV18, with D uncertain. CDR1 and CDR2 from the germline V gene are KGHSH and LQKENI. The CDR3 length is 13 residues. Trimming shortened V by 1 base and J by 3 bases, and 7 bases separated the two germline ends. This chain's CDR3 is CASSPHTCYEQYV. Written as DNA, the CDR3 is TGTGCCAGCTCACCACACACCTGCTACGAGCAGTACGTC.

CDR3 sequence (DNA): TGTGCCACCAGTGCCTCGGGAAGCCTCGATCAGCCCCAGCATTTT. Translating gives CATSASGSLDQPQHF. The V call is TRBV24-1, the J call TRBJ1-5; D is undetermined. The CDR3 consists of 15 residues. Trimming left V 5 bases short and J 5 bases short, with 15 bases between. The germline gives CDR1 KGHDR, CDR2 SFDVKD.

V usage is TRBV7-2 and J usage is TRBJ1-2, with D possibly matching TRBD1 (5 bases). This CDR3 comprises 16 residues. CDR1 and CDR2 from the germline V gene are SGHTA and FQGNSA. With 5 bases removed from V and 7 bases from J, the gap between germline ends came to 23 bases. CDR3: CASSQKTVPAVRGYTF. CDR3 in DNA: TGTGCCAGCAGCCAAAAGACAGTTCCGGCGGTTCGTGGCTACACCTTC. Together with reference TRBV7-2 and TRBJ1-2, the CDR3 gives the full variable domain: GAGVSQSPSNKVTEKGKDVELRCDPISGHTALYWYRQSLGQGLEFLIYFQGNSAPDKSGLPSDRFSAERTGGSVSTLTIQRTQQEDSAVYLCASSQKTVPAVRGYTFGSGTRLTVV.

This clone was recorded only once. This chain links TRBV5-1 with TRBJ2-7; D remains ambiguous. The CDR3 has 13 residues. The V end lost 5 bases, the J end lost 2 bases, and 11 bases lay between the germline ends. Germline loops: CDR1 SGHRS, CDR2 YFSETQ. CDR3 region: CASRETYPYEQYF. CDR3 in DNA: TGCGCCAGCAGGGAGACGTACCCCTACGAGCAGTACTTC.

CDR3 protein: CASSLGRNEQFF. CDR3 in DNA: TGTGCCAGCAGCTTGGGGCGAAATGAGCAGTTCTTC. The J gene is TRBJ2-1, the V gene TRBV7-9; tentatively, D is TRBD1 (5 bases). This CDR3 is built from 12 residues. Trimming removed 3 bases at V and 7 bases at J, with 7 bases between. Germline V lookup: CDR1 SEHNR, CDR2 FQNEAQ (reference sequence).

The V gene is TRBV28, the J gene TRBJ1-1, with D perhaps matching TRBD1 (5 bases). V gave up 8 bases and J gave up 1 base, with 17 bases separating them. This CDR3 comprises 15 residues. Per the germline V gene, CDR1 is MDHEN and CDR2 is SYDVKM. CDR3 sequence reads: CASFPGFRENTEAFF. The CDR3 region has the DNA TGTGCCAGCTTCCCCGGGTTCAGGGAGAACACTGAAGCTTTCTTT.

CDR3 protein: CATSFGLAGTQYF. As DNA, the CDR3 is TGTGCCACCAGTTTCGGACTAGCAGGTACGCAGTATTTT. The chain has TRBV24-1 and TRBJ2-3; 8 bases are shared with TRBD2. The germline V gene has CDR1 KGHDR and CDR2 SFDVKD. J was trimmed by 8 bases and V by 6 bases; bases with no gene match: 6. The CDR3 contains 13 residues.

The CDR3 loop reads CASSSGQGAGYTF. The CDR3 DNA reads TGTGCCAGCAGCTCAGGACAGGGGGCTGGCTACACCTTC. The J gene is TRBJ1-2, the V gene TRBV5-4, with TRBD1 matching 11 bases. CDR1 is SGHNT, CDR2 YYREEE, per germline (reference sequence). The CDR3 consists of 13 residues. V trimming: 3 bases; J trimming: 7 bases; junction bases outside the gene matches: 2.

The chain uses TRBV2 and TRBJ2-7; tentative D call: TRBD1 (6 bases). Trimming removed 0 bases at V and 4 bases at J, with 16 bases between. Germline lookup yields CDR1 SNHLY and CDR2 FYNNEI. The CDR3 has 16 residues. The CDR3 DNA is TGTGCCAGCAGTGAAGCCGGTTCCACACAGGGTTACGAGCAGTACGTC. Protein: CASSEAGSTQGYEQYV.

With respect to this clone: Relative to the germline gene, one junction end is altered; a read error may explain this. The chain links TRBV24-1 to TRBJ1-2, with 7 bases aligning to TRBD1. The CDR3 covers 13 residues. Per germline, CDR1 KGHDR and CDR2 SFDVKD. The CDR3 DNA reads as TGTGCCACCAGTGATTTGTGGGACAGCCCCCTATTATTC. Translating gives CATSDLWDSPLLF.

A few counts support this clone. The V and J genes are TRBV6-5 and TRBJ1-1; TRBD1 matches 9 bases. Germline V gene sequence: CDR1 MNHEY, CDR2 SVGAGI. The CDR3 is 12 residues long. Germline trimming cut 10 bases from V and 11 bases from J; bases unmatched to any gene: 11. CDR3 sequence (DNA): TGTGCCACCAGGGACAGGGCCCAGAGGGCTTTCTTT. Amino acid sequence: CATRDRAQRAFF.